The source of this T cell receptor beta chain is a study of CD8+ T cells in alopecia areata (dated by TCRdb to 2016 to 2019). At the level of the whole study: In both human patients and the C3H/HeJ mouse model, the study applied high-throughput TCRbeta sequencing to look at T cell clonal expansion in alopecia areata. Scalp tissue and sorted CD4+ and CD8+ peripheral blood T cells from patchy and totalis/universalis alopecia areata patients and from healthy controls were covered by human TCRbeta sequencing. Scalp clonality was compared across normal scalp (n=4), patchy alopecia areata scalp (n=8), and alopecia totalis/universalis scalp (n=8). RNA was obtained with the PAXgene miRNA kit for fixed scalp, the miRNeasy kit for PBMCs, and the RNeasy kit for mouse skin. TCRbeta CDR3 regions were amplified by immunoSEQ multiplex PCR with 35 Vbeta forward and 13 Jbeta reverse primers. Results and caveats for the whole study, not just this receptor: Higher clonality and more expanded CD8+ clones were observed in lesional scalp than in normal scalp, particularly in alopecia totalis/universalis, a finding suggestive of antigenic drive. Scalp TCR repertoire analysis is complicated because resident alphabeta T cells in normal human skin are also sequenced, whereas mouse skin is dominated by gammadelta T cells. Compared with mice, TCR sequences shared between patients were less clear, possibly partly because of HLA diversity across the patient population.

This clone was counted between two and nine times. The clone's antigen remains unknown. Per-base qualities were not stored, and no clone one base away is much larger. Spanning cysteine to phenylalanine, the CDR3 consists of 13 amino acids. CDR3 DNA is the only sequence kept; it has 39 bases, read in frame from the first base. The trim is 2 bases for V and 6 bases for J, with a gap of 10 bases between the germline ends. Taken from the germline V gene, the CDR1 and CDR2 loops are SGHAT and FQNNGV. Lesional scalp punch biopsies and peripheral blood were collected from alopecia areata patients. PBMCs were isolated by density centrifugation and stained for CD3, CD4 and CD8, and CD4+ and CD8+ T cells were sorted on a FACSAria. The untreated alopecia areata patients were recruited through a multicenter biomarker study. In five patients from the biomarker study, blood CD8+ T cells were sorted further into NKG2D-low and NKG2D-high fractions.

Library generation was performed with the immunoSEQ multiplex PCR assay. For TCR sequencing, RNA was extracted from every sample and reverse transcribed into cDNA to serve as template. SuperScript III was used for first-strand cDNA synthesis, primed with a 2:1 mix of oligo-dT and random hexamers. A synthetic immune receptor repertoire was used to gauge amplification bias, and whatever bias remained was removed computationally. For the original study's pipeline: Raw reads were preprocessed to remove errors, and CDR3 was defined according to IMGT conventions as the region from the conserved cysteine to phenylalanine. Clonality was computed as 1 minus the Shannon entropy, with the entropy normalized by log2 of the number of productive unique TCRs. Whether each scalp clone was CD4 or CD8 was inferred by checking scalp TCRbeta sequences against the CD4 and CD8 repertoires from sorted blood. TCRdb obtained this table from immuneACCESS and retained in-frame rearrangements with V and J assigned. These tables miss some clones; where compared with another copy, unresolved V genes account for less than half of the shortfall, and the remainder is unexplained. That table supplies the V and J calls and clone size; D and trimming were determined from the DNA. Across this sample there are around 29,000 clones, with more than 55% seen only once. The ten largest clones take up 18% of the sample.

This chain joins TRBV11-2 to TRBJ2-5; perhaps TRBD2 is the D gene, with 6 bases matching. The origin of this receptor is a human donor with alopecia areata. Sequenced material: NKG2D-high CD8+ T cells sorted from blood. The meaning of the sample's cell subset or site label: sorted CD8+ NKG2D-high blood T cells. In nucleotide form, the sequence is TGTGCCAGCAGCTTAATGGGACTTCAGACCCAGTACTTC. It translates to CASSLMGLQTQYF.